These 2 T cell receptor beta chains share one sample of origin, sequenced in a study of blood T cell repertoires in COVID-19. Sequencing used immunoSEQ multiplex PCR; TCRdb keeps in-frame clones, though not all of them. The sample has roughly 45,000 clones, over 90% seen once. The sequenced sample was peripheral blood. The receptors here all came from a man aged 60 to 75 with COVID-19, enrolled during active disease.

The rearrangement uses TRBV4-1 and TRBJ2-3; TRBD2 matches 9 bases. With V trimmed by 4 bases and J by 2 bases, 19 bases remained unmatched. This CDR3 has 20 amino acids. The germline V gene encodes CDR1 MGHRA and CDR2 YSYEKL. The CDR3 DNA reads TGCGCCAGCAGCCGAAATCCTGAAGGGGTAGCGGGGGCGAACACAGATACGCAGTATTTT. It specifies CASSRNPEGVAGANTDTQYF.

The chain joins TRBV5-4 to TRBJ2-1, with D tentatively TRBD2 (6 bases). This CDR3 contains 15 residues. With 1 base removed from V and 0 bases from J, the gap between germline ends came to 8 bases. Germline CDR1 and CDR2: SGHNT and YYREEE (reference sequence). DNA for the CDR3: TGTGCCAGCAGCTTGCCGGGACTCTCCTACAATGAGCAGTTCTTC. Translation gives CASSLPGLSYNEQFF. Based on the CDR3 plus reference TRBV5-4 and TRBJ2-1, the full variable domain is ETGVTQSPTHLIKTRGQQVTLRCSSQSGHNTVSWYQQALGQGPQFIFQYYREEENGRGNFPPRFSGLQFPNYSSELNVNALELDDSALYLCASSLPGLSYNEQFFGPGTRLTVL.